The rows below give T cell receptor beta chains drawn from one sample of a study of cytomegalovirus exposure and HLA in healthy donors. Assay used: immunoSEQ multiplex PCR; TCRdb lists only in-frame clones, some missing. This repertoire shows some 45,000 clones, roughly 94% found once; its top ten account for around 8%. The sample consisted of PBMCs. These receptors were collected from a woman aged 18-29 years in good health and CMV-seropositive. CDR3s include the opening cysteine and the closing phenylalanine or tryptophan. A D gene is named only where the DNA matches it firmly. Expanded clones get a size class; other rows say once, few or many, or leave the size out.

few	TRBD1	TRBV25-1	TRBJ2-1	CGSGTGSNEQFF	TGTGGGTCCGGGACAGGGTCCAATGAGCAGTTCTTC
-	-	TRBV27	TRBJ2-7	CASWERGSPYEQYF	TGTGCCAGCTGGGAGAGGGGGAGCCCCTACGAGCAGTACTTC
-	TRBD2	TRBV6-1	TRBJ2-1	CASSFAGGYNEQFF	TGTGCCAGCAGTTTTGCGGGAGGGTACAATGAGCAGTTCTTC
-	-	TRBV27	TRBJ2-1	CASSLRKNSGEQFF	TGTGCCAGCAGTTTAAGGAAGAATTCGGGTGAGCAGTTCTTC
-	-	TRBV6-6	TRBJ1-2	CASSPLTDYTF	TGTGCCAGCAGTCCTCTGACAGACTACACCTTC
-	-	TRBV5-6	TRBJ2-7	CASSLSPSHEQYF	TGTGCCAGCAGCTTATCGCCTAGCCACGAGCAGTACTTC
-	-	TRBV19	TRBJ2-1	CASSIRGAQFF	TGTGCCAGTAGTATCCGTGGGGCTCAGTTCTTC
-	-	TRBV2	TRBJ2-1	CASCRRVGDEQFF	TGTGCCAGTTGCCGGCGGGTAGGAGATGAGCAGTTCTTC
-	TRBD1	TRBV28	TRBJ1-2	CASSPHPGQGRGYTF	TGTGCCAGCAGTCCCCATCCGGGACAGGGTAGAGGCTACACCTTC
few	TRBD1	TRBV7-3	TRBJ2-3	CASSLDRVGDTQYF	TGTGCCAGCAGCTTAGACAGGGTCGGAGATACGCAGTATTTT
-	-	TRBV2	TRBJ1-4	CASTHLQGREIF	TGTGCCAGCACGCACCTACAGGGTAGGGAAATTTTT
-	TRBD1	TRBV5-1	TRBJ2-5	CASSGGDRGQETQYF	TGCGCCAGCAGCGGAGGGGACAGGGGTCAAGAGACCCAGTACTTC
-	TRBD1	TRBV5-5	TRBJ2-1	CASSLTGTGVYNEQFF	TGTGCCAGCAGCTTGACCGGGACAGGGGTCTACAATGAGCAGTTCTTC
few	-	TRBV5-1	TRBJ2-7	CASSLGHGGLSEQYF	TGCGCCAGCAGCTTGGGTCATGGGGGCCTCTCCGAGCAGTACTTC
few	TRBD1	TRBV6-5	TRBJ2-7	CASSQEAGGSYEQYF	TGTGCCAGCAGCCAAGAAGCAGGGGGATCCTACGAGCAGTACTTC
-	TRBD2	TRBV5-6	TRBJ2-4	CASSLPSGTKNIQYF	TGTGCCAGCAGCTTGCCTAGCGGTACCAAAAACATTCAGTACTTC
-	TRBD1	TRBV19	TRBJ2-7	CASSKDRDEQYF	TGTGCCAGTAGTAAGGACAGGGACGAGCAGTACTTC
-	TRBD1	TRBV27	TRBJ1-1	CASSPLPRQGGFSNTEAFF	TGTGCCAGCAGTCCCCTCCCTCGACAGGGTGGGTTCTCGAACACTGAAGCTTTCTTT
-	-	TRBV15	TRBJ1-4	CATSTGVELNEKLFF	TGTGCCACCAGCACGGGGGTTGAACTTAATGAAAAACTGTTTTTT
once	TRBD1	TRBV4-2	TRBJ1-2	CASSQDDRGSYGYTF	TGTGCCAGCAGCCAAGACGACAGGGGGTCTTATGGCTACACCTTC
-	-	TRBV18	TRBJ2-1	CASSPPSGWNEQFF	TGTGCCAGCTCACCCCCCTCGGGATGGAATGAGCAGTTCTTC
-	-	TRBV7-9	TRBJ2-7	CASSPSTVTYEQYF	TGTGCCAGCAGCCCATCGACAGTTACCTACGAGCAGTACTTC
-	TRBD2	TRBV19	TRBJ2-3	CASSLLAGGTTDTQYF	TGTGCCAGTAGTTTACTAGCGGGGGGGACCACAGATACGCAGTATTTT
-	TRBD1	TRBV6-1	TRBJ2-7	CASRTGAPYEQYF	TGTGCCAGCCGGACAGGGGCCCCCTACGAGCAGTACTTC
-	-	TRBV10-2	TRBJ2-7	CASSESDWGLFRSNEQYF	TGCGCCAGCAGTGAGTCGGATTGGGGACTTTTCAGGTCCAACGAGCAGTACTTC
-	TRBD2	TRBV25-1	TRBJ2-7	CASSSQYGGRYEQYF	TGTGCCAGCAGTTCCCAATACGGGGGGAGATACGAGCAGTACTTC
-	-	TRBV7-6	TRBJ2-3	CASSLEGGGTDTQYF	TGTGCCAGCAGCTTAGAGGGAGGTGGCACAGATACGCAGTATTTT
-	TRBD2	TRBV19	TRBJ2-1	CASSISGRRGNNEQFF	TGTGCCAGTAGTATCTCCGGGAGGAGGGGTAACAATGAGCAGTTCTTC
-	-	TRBV2	TRBJ1-6	CASSEARSGVGPLHF	TGTGCCAGCAGTGAAGCTCGCTCCGGGGTGGGACCCCTCCACTTT
-	TRBD2	TRBV27	TRBJ2-7	CASRPSGTYEQYF	TGTGCCAGCAGGCCTAGCGGTACCTACGAGCAGTACTTC
-	-	TRBV10-3	TRBJ2-3	CAISEFGGDTQYF	TGTGCCATCAGTGAGTTCGGGGGAGATACGCAGTATTTT
-	TRBD1	TRBV5-5	TRBJ2-7	CASSPVGGHEQYF	TGTGCCAGCAGCCCAGTAGGGGGCCACGAGCAGTACTTC
-	-	TRBV9	TRBJ2-7	CASSVGLASLEQYF	TGTGCCAGCAGCGTAGGGCTAGCTTCCCTCGAGCAGTACTTC
-	TRBD2	TRBV7-2	TRBJ2-7	CASSLSGRQYEQYF	TGTGCCAGCAGCCTTAGCGGGAGGCAGTACGAGCAGTACTTC
-	TRBD1	TRBV30	TRBJ1-4	CAVRTGGYEKLFF	TGTGCCGTCCGGACAGGGGGGTATGAAAAACTGTTTTTT
-	TRBD1	TRBV4-1	TRBJ1-4	CASSQTGTGTKLFF	TGCGCCAGCAGCCAAACAGGGACAGGGACAAAACTGTTTTTT
-	-	TRBV25-1	TRBJ1-4	CASSGYRVESEKLFF	TGTGCCAGCAGTGGATACAGGGTGGAGAGTGAAAAACTGTTTTTT
-	TRBD1	TRBV28	TRBJ1-4	CASRGPGGTGNEKLFF	TGTGCCAGCAGGGGACCCGGAGGGACAGGGAATGAAAAACTGTTTTTT
once	-	TRBV11-2	TRBJ1-2	CASRILRGRDNGYTF	TGTGCCAGCAGGATACTCAGGGGTCGAGACAATGGCTACACCTTC
-	TRBD1	TRBV11-2	TRBJ2-5	CASSADRVQETQYF	TGTGCCAGCAGCGCCGACAGGGTACAAGAGACCCAGTACTTC
-	TRBD2	TRBV5-1	TRBJ2-7	CASSVDWGGDEQYF	TGCGCCAGCAGCGTGGACTGGGGGGGAGACGAGCAGTACTTC
-	-	TRBV5-6	TRBJ2-7	CASSLMGDYEQYF	TGTGCCAGCAGCTTGATGGGAGACTACGAGCAGTACTTC
-	TRBD1	TRBV7-8	TRBJ1-3	CASSPRTGGISGNTIYF	TGTGCCAGCAGCCCCCGGACAGGGGGGATCTCTGGAAACACCATATATTTT
-	-	TRBV5-4	TRBJ2-1	CASSLRDGSSYNEQFF	TGTGCCAGCAGCTTGCGCGACGGGAGCTCCTACAATGAGCAGTTCTTC
few	-	TRBV5-4	TRBJ2-7	CASSEQGLHYEQYF	TGTGCCAGCAGCGAGCAGGGACTTCACTACGAGCAGTACTTC
-	TRBD2	TRBV19	TRBJ2-1	CASKQSEREWNEQFF	TGTGCCAGTAAACAATCGGAGCGGGAGTGGAATGAGCAGTTCTTC